This T cell receptor (beta chain) stems from a study of T cells in Graves' hyperthyroidism and ophthalmopathy. TCR beta CDR3 region amplification was performed from RNA transcripts. The TCR CDR3 first-round RT-PCR relied on the HTBI primer set. TCRdb analysed the multiplex PCR reads with MiXCR anew, one entry per CDR3 protein. The sample has about 400,000 distinct CDR3 sequences; about 15% are singletons. After removal of 6 bases from V and 0 bases from J, the junction contained 1 base not matched to a gene. The CDR3 is made up of 13 amino acids. Germline V lookup: CDR1 DFQATT, CDR2 SNEGSKA (reference sequence).

This TCR derives from a woman in her 30s with Graves' hyperthyroidism. V and J are TRBV20-1 and TRBJ2-1; 8 nucleotides agree with TRBD2. Sequencing was performed on blood. DNA of the CDR3: TGCAGTGCGGGGACTAGCTCCTACAATGAGCAGTTCTTC. This codes for CSAGTSSYNEQFF.